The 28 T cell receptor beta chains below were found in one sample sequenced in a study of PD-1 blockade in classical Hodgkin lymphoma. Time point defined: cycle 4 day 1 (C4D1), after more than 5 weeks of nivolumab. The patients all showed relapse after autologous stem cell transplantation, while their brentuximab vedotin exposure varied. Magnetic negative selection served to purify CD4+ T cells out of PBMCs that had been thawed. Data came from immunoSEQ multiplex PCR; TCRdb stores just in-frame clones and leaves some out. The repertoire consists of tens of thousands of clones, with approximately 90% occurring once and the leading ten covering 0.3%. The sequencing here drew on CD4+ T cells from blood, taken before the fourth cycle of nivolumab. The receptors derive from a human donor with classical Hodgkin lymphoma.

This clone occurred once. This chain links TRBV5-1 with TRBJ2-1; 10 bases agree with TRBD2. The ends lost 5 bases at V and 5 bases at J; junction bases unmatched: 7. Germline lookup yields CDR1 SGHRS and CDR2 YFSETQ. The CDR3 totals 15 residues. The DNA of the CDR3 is TGCGCCAGCAGGGAAGCGGGAGGGCGGAACAATGAGCAGTTCTTC. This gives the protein CASREAGGRNNEQFF.

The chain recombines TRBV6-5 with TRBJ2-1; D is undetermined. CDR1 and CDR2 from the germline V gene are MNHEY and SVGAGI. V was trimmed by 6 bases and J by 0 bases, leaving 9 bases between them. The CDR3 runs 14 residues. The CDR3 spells CASRGVSSYNEQFF. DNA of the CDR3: TGTGCCAGCAGAGGAGTAAGCTCCTACAATGAGCAGTTCTTC.

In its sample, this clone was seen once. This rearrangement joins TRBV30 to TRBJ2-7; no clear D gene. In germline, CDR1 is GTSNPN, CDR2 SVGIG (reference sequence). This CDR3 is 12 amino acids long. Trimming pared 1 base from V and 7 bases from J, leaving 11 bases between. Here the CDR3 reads CAWSAYRKEQYF. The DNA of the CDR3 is TGTGCCTGGAGTGCCTACCGGAAAGAGCAGTACTTC.

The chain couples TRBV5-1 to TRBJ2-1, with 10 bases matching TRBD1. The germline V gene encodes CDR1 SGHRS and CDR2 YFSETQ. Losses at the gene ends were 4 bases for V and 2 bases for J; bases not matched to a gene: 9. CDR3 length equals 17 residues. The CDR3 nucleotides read TGCGCCAGCAGCGATTCTTCCGGGACAGGGGCCTACAATGAGCAGTTCTTC. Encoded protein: CASSDSSGTGAYNEQFF.

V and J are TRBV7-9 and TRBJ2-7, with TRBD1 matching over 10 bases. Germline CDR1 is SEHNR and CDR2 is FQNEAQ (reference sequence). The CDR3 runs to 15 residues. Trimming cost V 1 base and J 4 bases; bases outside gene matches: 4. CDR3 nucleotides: TGTGCCAGCAGCTTAGGCGGACAGGGGGGTTACGAGCAGTACTTC. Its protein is CASSLGGQGGYEQYF.

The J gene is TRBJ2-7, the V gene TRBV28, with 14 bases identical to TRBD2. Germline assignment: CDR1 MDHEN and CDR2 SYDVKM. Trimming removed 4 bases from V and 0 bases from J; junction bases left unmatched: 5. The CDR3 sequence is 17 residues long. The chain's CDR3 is CASSSTSGRGSSYEQYF. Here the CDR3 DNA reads TGTGCCAGCAGTTCGACTAGCGGGAGGGGGAGCTCCTACGAGCAGTACTTC.

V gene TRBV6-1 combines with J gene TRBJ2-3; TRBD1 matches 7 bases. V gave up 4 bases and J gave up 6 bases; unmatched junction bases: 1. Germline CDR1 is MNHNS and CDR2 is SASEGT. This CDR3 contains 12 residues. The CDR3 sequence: CASSGGGDTQYF. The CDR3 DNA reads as TGTGCCAGCAGTGGAGGGGGCGATACGCAGTATTTT.

The CDR3 sequence: CASRDDTATHF. CDR3 coding DNA: TGTGCCAGCAGAGACGACACGGCCACGCATTTT. This chain uses TRBV6-1 with TRBJ1-5; D is undetermined. The length of the CDR3 is 11 residues. Trimming cost V 6 bases and J 15 bases, with 15 bases left between them. Germline lookup yields CDR1 MNHNS and CDR2 SASEGT.

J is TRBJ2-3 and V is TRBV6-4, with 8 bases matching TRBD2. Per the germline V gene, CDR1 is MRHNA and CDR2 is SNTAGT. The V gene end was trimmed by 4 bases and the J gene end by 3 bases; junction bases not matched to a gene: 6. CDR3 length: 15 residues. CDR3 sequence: CASSGDSGVTDTQYF. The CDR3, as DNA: TGTGCCAGCAGTGGGGATAGCGGGGTGACAGATACGCAGTATTTT.

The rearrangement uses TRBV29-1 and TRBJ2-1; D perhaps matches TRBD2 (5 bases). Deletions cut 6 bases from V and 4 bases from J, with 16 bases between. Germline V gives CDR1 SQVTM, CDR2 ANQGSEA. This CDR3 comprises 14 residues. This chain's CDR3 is CSVDTRASYNEQFF. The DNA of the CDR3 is TGCAGCGTGGATACTAGGGCATCGTACAATGAGCAGTTCTTC.

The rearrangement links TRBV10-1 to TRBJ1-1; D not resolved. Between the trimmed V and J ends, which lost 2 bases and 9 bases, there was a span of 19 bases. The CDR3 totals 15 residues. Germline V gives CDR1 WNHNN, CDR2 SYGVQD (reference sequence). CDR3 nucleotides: TGCGCCAGCAGTGAGCTGACGGACGGGGTGGGGAAAGCTTTCTTT. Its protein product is CASSELTDGVGKAFF.

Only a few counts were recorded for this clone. CDR3 bases: TGTGCCAGCAGCTCCCAGAACGGACAGGGAAACTATGGCTACACCTTC. It encodes CASSSQNGQGNYGYTF. The chain links TRBV13 to TRBJ1-2; 8 positions agree with TRBD1. Germline loops: CDR1 PRHDT, CDR2 FYEKMQ (reference sequence). The junction had 9 bases not matched to a gene; V was cut back by 4 bases and J by 2 bases. The CDR3 length is 16 residues.

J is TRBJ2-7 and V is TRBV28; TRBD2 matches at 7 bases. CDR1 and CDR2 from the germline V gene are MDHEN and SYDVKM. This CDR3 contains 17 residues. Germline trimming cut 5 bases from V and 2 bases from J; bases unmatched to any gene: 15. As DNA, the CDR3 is TGTGCCAGCAGTCTCCCGGGCGCAGGGAGGGCCCCCTACGAGCAGTACTTC. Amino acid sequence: CASSLPGAGRAPYEQYF.

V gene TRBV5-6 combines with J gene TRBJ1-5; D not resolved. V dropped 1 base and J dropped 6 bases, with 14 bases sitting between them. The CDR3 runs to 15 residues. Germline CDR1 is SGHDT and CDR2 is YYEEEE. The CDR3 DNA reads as TGTGCCAGCAGCTTGATTCGAGGTTTGGGTCAGCCCCAGCATTTT. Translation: CASSLIRGLGQPQHF.

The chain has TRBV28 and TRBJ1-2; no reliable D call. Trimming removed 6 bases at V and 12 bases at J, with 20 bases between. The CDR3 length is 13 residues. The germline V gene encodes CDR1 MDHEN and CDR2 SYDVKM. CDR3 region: CASSSPPAATHTF. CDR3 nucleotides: TGTGCCAGCAGCTCCCCACCGGCCGCAACCCACACCTTC.

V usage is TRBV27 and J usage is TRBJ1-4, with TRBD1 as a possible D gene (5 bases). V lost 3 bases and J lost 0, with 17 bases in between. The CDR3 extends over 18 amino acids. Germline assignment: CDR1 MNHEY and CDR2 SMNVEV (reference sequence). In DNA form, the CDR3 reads TGTGCCAGCAGTTTTATGTACAGGTGGGATACAACTAATGAAAAACTGTTTTTT. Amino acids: CASSFMYRWDTTNEKLFF.

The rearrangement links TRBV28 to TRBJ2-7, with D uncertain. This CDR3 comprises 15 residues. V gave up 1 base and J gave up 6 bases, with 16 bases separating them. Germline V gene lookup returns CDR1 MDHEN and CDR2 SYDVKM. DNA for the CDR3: TGTGCCAGCAGTTTATCCGCAATCCAAATTCCCGAGCAGTACTTC. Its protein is CASSLSAIQIPEQYF. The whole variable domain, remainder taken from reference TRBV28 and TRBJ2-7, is DVKVTQSSRYLVKRTGEKVFLECVQDMDHENMFWYRQDPGLGLRLIYFSYDVKMKEKGDIPEGYSVSREKKERFSLILESASTNQTSMYLCASSLSAIQIPEQYFGPGTRLTVT.

The chain's CDR3 is CAWSVRDRAAKNIQYF. The CDR3, as DNA: TGTGCCTGGAGTGTACGAGACAGGGCAGCCAAAAACATTCAGTACTTC. The chain employs TRBV30 and TRBJ2-4; 7 bases agree with TRBD1. J was trimmed by 0 bases and V by 0 bases; bases with no gene match: 5. Germline V gives CDR1 GTSNPN, CDR2 SVGIG (reference sequence). The CDR3 runs 16 residues.

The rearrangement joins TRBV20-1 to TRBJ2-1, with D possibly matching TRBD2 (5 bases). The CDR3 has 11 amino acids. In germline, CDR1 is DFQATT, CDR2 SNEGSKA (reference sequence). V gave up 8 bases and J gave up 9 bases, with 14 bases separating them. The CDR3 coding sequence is TGCAGTCCCACCGAGGCGGGTGAGCAGTTCTTC. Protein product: CSPTEAGEQFF.

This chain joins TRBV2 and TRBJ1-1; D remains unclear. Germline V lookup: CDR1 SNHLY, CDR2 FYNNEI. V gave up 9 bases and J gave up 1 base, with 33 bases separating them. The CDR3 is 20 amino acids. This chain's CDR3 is CASRREKGSLQTTQNTEAFF. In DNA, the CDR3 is TGTGCCAGTCGAAGGGAGAAAGGATCGTTACAAACAACCCAGAACACTGAAGCTTTCTTT.

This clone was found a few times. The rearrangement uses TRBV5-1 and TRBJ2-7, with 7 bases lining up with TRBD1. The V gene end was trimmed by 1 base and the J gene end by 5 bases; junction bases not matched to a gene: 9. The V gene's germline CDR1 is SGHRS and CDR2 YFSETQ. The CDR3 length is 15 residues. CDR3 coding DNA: TGCGCCAGCAGCTTGCAAGGACAGGTTTACCACGAGCAGTACTTC. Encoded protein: CASSLQGQVYHEQYF.

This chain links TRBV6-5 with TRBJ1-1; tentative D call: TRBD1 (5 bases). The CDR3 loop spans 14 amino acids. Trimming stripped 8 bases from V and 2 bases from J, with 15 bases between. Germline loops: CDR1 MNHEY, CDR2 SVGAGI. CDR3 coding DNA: TGTGCCAGCCATAGGGAGGACACTAACACTGAAGCTTTCTTT. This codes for CASHREDTNTEAFF.

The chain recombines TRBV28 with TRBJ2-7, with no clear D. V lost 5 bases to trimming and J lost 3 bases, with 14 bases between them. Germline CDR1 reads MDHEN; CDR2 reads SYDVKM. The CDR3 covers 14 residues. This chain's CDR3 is CASSMWNQGYEQYF. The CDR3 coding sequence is TGTGCCAGCAGTATGTGGAATCAAGGCTACGAGCAGTACTTC.

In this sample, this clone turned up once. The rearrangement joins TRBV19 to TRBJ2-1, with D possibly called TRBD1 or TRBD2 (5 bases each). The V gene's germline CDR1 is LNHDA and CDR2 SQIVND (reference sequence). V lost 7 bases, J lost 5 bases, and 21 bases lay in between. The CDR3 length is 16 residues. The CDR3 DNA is TGTGCCAGTACCGCGCCCCGGGACGTCACCGACAATGAGCAGTTCTTC. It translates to CASTAPRDVTDNEQFF.

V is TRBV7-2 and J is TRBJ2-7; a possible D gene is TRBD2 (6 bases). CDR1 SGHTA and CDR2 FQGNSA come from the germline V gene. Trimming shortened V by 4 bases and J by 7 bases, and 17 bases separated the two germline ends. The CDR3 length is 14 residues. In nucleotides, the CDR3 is TGTGCCAGCAGCTCGGGAGTACTGGGCTGGGAGCAGTACTTC. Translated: CASSSGVLGWEQYF.

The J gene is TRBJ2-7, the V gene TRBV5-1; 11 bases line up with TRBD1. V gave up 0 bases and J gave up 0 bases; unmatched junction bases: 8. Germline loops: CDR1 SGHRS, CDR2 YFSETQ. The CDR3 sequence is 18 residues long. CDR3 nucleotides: TGCGCCAGCAGCTTGGCCATTGCGGGGACAGGGGGCTCCTACGAGCAGTACTTC. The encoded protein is CASSLAIAGTGGSYEQYF.

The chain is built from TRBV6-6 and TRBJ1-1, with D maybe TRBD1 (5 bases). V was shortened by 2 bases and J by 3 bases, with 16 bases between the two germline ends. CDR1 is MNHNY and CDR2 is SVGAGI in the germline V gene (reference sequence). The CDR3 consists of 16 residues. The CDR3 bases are TGTGCCAGCAGTTACCCAGGGAATTTACTGGACACTGAAGCTTTCTTT. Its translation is CASSYPGNLLDTEAFF.

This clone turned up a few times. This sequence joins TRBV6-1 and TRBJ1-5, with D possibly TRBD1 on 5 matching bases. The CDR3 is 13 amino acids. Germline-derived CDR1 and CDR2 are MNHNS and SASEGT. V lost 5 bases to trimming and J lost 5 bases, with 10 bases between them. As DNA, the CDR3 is TGTGCCAGCAGTACAACACAGGATCAGCCCCAGCATTTT. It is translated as CASSTTQDQPQHF.